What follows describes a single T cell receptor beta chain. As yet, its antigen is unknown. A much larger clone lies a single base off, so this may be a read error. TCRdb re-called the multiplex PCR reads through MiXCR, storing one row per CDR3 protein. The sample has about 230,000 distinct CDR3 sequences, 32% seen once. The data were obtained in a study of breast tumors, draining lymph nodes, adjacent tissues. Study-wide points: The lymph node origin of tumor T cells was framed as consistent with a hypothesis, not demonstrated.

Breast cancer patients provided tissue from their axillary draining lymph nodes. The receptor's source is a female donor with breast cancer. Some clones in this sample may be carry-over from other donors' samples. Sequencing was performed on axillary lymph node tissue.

The CDR3 is CAGSYRGDRGNTIYF. The CDR3 nucleotides are TGTGCCGGCAGTTACCGAGGGGATCGGGGAAACACCATATATTTT. This chain links TRBV6-5 with TRBJ1-3; tentatively, D is TRBD1 (5 bases). The CDR3 sequence is 15 residues long. CDR1 is MNHEY and CDR2 is SVGAGI in the germline V gene.